This T cell receptor (beta chain) was captured by sequencing in a study of blood T cell repertoires in COVID-19. Across the whole study: In each case, the material was cDNA or gDNA derived from T cells, B-cell-depleted T cells, or PBMCs.

Germline V gene sequence: CDR1 ENHRY, CDR2 SYGVKD. CDR3 length: 17 amino acids. The V and J ends lost 0 bases and 9 bases, in that order; junction bases with no gene match: 16. Original data processing: Estimation of nucleated cell counts was performed using reference gene primer amplification. TCRdb keeps only in-frame clones here, not all; method: immunoSEQ multiplex PCR. Clone size and the V and J calls come from that table; the DNA yielded D and trimming. The data show about 250,000 clones, with roughly 80% seen just once and 3.6% held by the top ten. This receptor was identified in a woman in her thirties or forties who had been exposed to COVID-19. The rearrangement uses TRBV10-3 and TRBJ2-7, with 8 nucleotides matching TRBD2. Material: PBMCs or T cells enriched from blood (not recorded which). CDR3 protein: CAISESTGGGRQRVQYF. CDR3 bases: TGTGCCATCAGTGAGTCGACCGGGGGGGGCCGGCAGAGGGTGCAGTACTTC.